These 5 T cell receptor beta chains came from one sample sequenced in a study of T cells in Graves' hyperthyroidism and ophthalmopathy. Template material for amplifying TCR beta CDR3 regions consisted of RNA transcripts. Using the HTBI primer set, a first-round RT-PCR was run on the TCR CDR3. TCRdb reprocessed the multiplex PCR reads with MiXCR, giving one entry per CDR3 protein. The sample carries under 65,000 distinct CDR3 sequences, about 50% recorded once. The sequencing sample was made of blood. The receptors derive from a woman in her sixties or seventies with Graves' ophthalmopathy.

Ten or more counts support this clonotype. V gene TRBV9 combines with J gene TRBJ2-3; tentatively, D is TRBD1 (5 bases). The CDR3 is 15 amino acids. Per the germline V gene, CDR1 is SGDLS and CDR2 is YYNGEE. V was pared by 1 base and J by 0 bases, with 9 bases between. The CDR3 sequence is CASSVTQDSTDTQYF. CDR3 bases: TGTGCCAGCAGCGTAACACAGGATAGCACAGATACGCAGTATTTT.

This clonotype was recorded at least ten times. V usage is TRBV5-8 and J usage is TRBJ2-3; D perhaps matches TRBD2 (6 bases). CDR1 is SGHTS, CDR2 YDEGEE, per germline. This CDR3 has 17 residues. Trimming stripped 0 bases from V and 1 base from J, with 15 bases between. The CDR3 region has the DNA TGTGCCAGCAGCTTGGCAATGGAGGGGATCCGCACAGATACGCAGTATTTT. It specifies CASSLAMEGIRTDTQYF.

CDR3: CASSFGLAGSPSETQYF. CDR3 DNA: TGCGCCAGCAGTTTTGGACTAGCGGGTTCGCCATCAGAGACCCAGTACTTC. The V and J genes are TRBV5-1 and TRBJ2-5; the match to TRBD2 covers 11 bases. From germline, CDR1 is SGHRS and CDR2 YFSETQ. V dropped 5 bases and J dropped 4; count of bases not matched to a gene: 13. This CDR3 is built from 17 residues.

This clonotype was recorded at least ten times. The J gene is TRBJ2-7, the V gene TRBV3-1; 11 bases match TRBD1. The trim removed 1 base at V and 3 bases at J, leaving 2 bases unmatched. This CDR3 is built from 15 residues. Germline V CDR1 and CDR2: LGHDT, YNNKEL (reference sequence). CDR3 coding DNA: TGTGCCAGCAGCCAAGGGGACAGGGGGTACTACGAGCAGTACTTC. Protein product: CASSQGDRGYYEQYF.

CDR3 amino acids: CASSLDSAECDRDRGFNGYTF. DNA of the CDR3: TGTGCCAGCAGCTTAGATTCCGCCGAATGTGACCGGGACAGGGGATTCAATGGCTACACCTTC. This sequence joins TRBV7-3 and TRBJ1-2; 10 bases map to TRBD1. The CDR3 runs 21 residues. CDR1 is SGHTA, CDR2 FQGTGA, per germline. The ends lost 2 bases at V and 6 bases at J; junction bases unmatched: 24.